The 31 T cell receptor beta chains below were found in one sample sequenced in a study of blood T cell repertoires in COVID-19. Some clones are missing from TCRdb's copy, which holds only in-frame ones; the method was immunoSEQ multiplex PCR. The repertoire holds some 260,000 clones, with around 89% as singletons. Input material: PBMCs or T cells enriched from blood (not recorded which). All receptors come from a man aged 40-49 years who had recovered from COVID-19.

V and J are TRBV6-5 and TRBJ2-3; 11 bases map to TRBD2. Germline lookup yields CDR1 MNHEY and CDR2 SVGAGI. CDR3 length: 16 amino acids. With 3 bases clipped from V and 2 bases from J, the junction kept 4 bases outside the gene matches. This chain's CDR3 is CASSYGTSGTTDTQYF. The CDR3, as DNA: TGTGCCAGCAGTTATGGGACTAGCGGAACCACAGATACGCAGTATTTT.

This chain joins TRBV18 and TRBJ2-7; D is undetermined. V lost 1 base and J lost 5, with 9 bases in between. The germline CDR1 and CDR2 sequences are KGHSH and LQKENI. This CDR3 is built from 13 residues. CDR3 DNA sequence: TGTGCCAGCTCACCACAAACTATAAACGAGCAGTACTTC. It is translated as CASSPQTINEQYF. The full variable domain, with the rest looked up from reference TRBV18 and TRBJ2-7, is NAGVMQNPRHLVRRRGQEARLRCSPMKGHSHVYWYRQLPEEGLKFMVYLQKENIIDESGMPKERFSAEFPKEGPSILRIQQVVRGDSAAYFCASSPQTINEQYFGPGTRLTVT.

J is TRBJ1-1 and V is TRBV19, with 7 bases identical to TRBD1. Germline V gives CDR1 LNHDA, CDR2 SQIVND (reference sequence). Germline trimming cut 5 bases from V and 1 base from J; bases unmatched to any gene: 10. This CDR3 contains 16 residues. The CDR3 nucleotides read TGTGCCAGTAGTCACAAATCACAGGGGTGGAACACTGAAGCTTTCTTT. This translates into CASSHKSQGWNTEAFF.

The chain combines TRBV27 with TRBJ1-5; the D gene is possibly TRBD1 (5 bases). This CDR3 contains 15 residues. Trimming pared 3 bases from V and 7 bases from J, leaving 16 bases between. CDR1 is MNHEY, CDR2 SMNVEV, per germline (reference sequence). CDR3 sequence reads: CASSFRTPKGQPQHF. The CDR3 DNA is TGTGCCAGCAGTTTTCGGACGCCGAAGGGGCAGCCCCAGCATTTT.

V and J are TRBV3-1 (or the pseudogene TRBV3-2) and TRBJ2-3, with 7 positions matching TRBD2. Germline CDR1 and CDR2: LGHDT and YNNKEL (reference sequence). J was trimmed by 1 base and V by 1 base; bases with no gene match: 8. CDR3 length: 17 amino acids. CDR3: CASSQGSGDSRTDTQYF. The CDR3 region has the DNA TGTGCCAGCAGCCAAGGGAGCGGGGATTCGCGCACAGATACGCAGTATTTT.

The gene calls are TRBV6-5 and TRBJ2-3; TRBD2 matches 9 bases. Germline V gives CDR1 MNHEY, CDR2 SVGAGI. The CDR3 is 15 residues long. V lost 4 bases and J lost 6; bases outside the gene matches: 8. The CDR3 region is CASSFGGGVFDTQYF. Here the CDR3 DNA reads TGTGCCAGCAGTTTTGGCGGGGGGGTCTTCGATACGCAGTATTTT.

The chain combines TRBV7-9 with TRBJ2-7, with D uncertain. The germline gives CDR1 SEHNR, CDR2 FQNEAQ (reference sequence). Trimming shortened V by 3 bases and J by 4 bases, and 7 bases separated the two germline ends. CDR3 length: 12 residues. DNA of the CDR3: TGTGCCAGCAGCTTTGAGGTTTACGAGCAGTACTTC. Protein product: CASSFEVYEQYF.

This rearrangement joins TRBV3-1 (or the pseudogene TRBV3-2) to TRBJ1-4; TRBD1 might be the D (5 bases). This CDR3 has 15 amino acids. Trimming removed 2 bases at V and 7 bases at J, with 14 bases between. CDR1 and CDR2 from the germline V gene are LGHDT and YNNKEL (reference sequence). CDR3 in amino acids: CASSQRGGFREKLFF. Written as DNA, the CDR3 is TGTGCCAGCAGCCAACGCGGGGGGTTCCGTGAAAAACTGTTTTTT.

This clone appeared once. CDR3 sequence (DNA): TGTGCCAGCACTTTTGGTGAGGGCGCTGAAGCTTTCTTT. Translation: CASTFGEGAEAFF. The J gene is TRBJ1-1, the V gene TRBV6-5; no definite D call. Germline CDR1 reads MNHEY; CDR2 reads SVGAGI. This CDR3 is 13 amino acids long. Trimming stripped 7 bases from V and 6 bases from J, with 15 bases between.

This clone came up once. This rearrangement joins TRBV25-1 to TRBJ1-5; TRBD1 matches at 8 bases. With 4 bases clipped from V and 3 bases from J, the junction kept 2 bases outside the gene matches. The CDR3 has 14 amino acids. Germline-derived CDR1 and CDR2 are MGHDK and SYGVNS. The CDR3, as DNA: TGTGCCAGCAGTGGGACAGGGAACAATCAGCCCCAGCATTTT. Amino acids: CASSGTGNNQPQHF.

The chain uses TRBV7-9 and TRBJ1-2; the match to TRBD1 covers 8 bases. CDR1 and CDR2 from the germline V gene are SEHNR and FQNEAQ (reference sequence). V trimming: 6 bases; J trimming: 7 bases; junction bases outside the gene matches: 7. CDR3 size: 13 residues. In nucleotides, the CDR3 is TGTGCCAGCAGTCGGGACAGGTTAAGTGGCTACACCTTC. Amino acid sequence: CASSRDRLSGYTF.

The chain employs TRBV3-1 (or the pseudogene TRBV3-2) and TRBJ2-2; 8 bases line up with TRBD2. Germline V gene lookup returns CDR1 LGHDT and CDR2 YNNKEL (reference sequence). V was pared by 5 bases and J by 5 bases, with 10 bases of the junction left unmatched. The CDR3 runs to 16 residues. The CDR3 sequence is CASSYPSGGNTGELFF. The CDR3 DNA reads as TGTGCCAGCAGCTACCCATCGGGGGGGAATACCGGGGAGCTGTTTTTT.

In DNA form, the CDR3 reads TGTGCCAGCAGTTATACCCCGACGGGGCCCCAGCATTTT. Amino acids: CASSYTPTGPQHF. This chain links TRBV6-5 with TRBJ1-5, with D uncertain. CDR1 MNHEY and CDR2 SVGAGI come from the germline V gene. V lost 3 bases to trimming and J lost 9 bases, with 12 bases between them. The CDR3 consists of 13 residues.

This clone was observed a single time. For the CDR3, the DNA is TGTGCCAGCAGCTTAGCCACTAGCGACACCGGGGAGCTGTTTTTT. This sequence encodes CASSLATSDTGELFF. V is TRBV11-3 and J is TRBJ2-2, with 7 bases lining up with TRBD2. Germline CDR1 reads SGHNT; CDR2 reads YENEEA. There are 15 residues in the CDR3. The ends lost 1 base at V and 3 bases at J; junction bases unmatched: 2.

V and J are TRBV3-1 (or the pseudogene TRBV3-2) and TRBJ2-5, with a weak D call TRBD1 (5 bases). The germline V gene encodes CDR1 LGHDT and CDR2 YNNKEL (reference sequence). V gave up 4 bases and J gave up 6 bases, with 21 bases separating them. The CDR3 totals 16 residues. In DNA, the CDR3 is TGTGCCAGCAGCCCCGTTGGGGCAGGGTGGGTGAAGACCCAGTACTTC. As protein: CASSPVGAGWVKTQYF.

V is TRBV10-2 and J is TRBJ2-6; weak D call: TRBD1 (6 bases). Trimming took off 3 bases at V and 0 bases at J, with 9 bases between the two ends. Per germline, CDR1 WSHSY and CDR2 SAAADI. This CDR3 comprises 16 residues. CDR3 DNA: TGCGCCAGCAGTGAAACAGGGAACTCTGGGGCCAACGTCCTGACTTTC. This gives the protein CASSETGNSGANVLTF.

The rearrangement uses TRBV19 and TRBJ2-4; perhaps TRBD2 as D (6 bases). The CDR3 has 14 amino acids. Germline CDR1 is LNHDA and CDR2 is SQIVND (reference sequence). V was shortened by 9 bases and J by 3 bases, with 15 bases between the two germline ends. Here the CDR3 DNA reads TGTGCCAGCAACCAGGAGGGTGGCAAAAACATTCAGTACTTC. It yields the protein CASNQEGGKNIQYF.

CDR3 in DNA: TGTGCCAGCAGTTTAGTTGGATCACGGACAGGCCTATTATATGGCTACACCTTC. Amino acids: CASSLVGSRTGLLYGYTF. The chain recombines TRBV28 with TRBJ1-2, with TRBD1 matching over 7 bases. The CDR3 sequence is 18 residues long. Germline loops: CDR1 MDHEN, CDR2 SYDVKM. V was pared by 2 bases and J by 5 bases, with 17 bases of the junction left unmatched.

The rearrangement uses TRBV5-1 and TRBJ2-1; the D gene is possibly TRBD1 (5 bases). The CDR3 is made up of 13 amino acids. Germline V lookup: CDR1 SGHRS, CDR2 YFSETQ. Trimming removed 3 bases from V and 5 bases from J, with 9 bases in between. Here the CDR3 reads CASSWGPNNEQFF. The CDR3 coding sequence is TGCGCCAGCAGCTGGGGCCCGAACAATGAGCAGTTCTTC.

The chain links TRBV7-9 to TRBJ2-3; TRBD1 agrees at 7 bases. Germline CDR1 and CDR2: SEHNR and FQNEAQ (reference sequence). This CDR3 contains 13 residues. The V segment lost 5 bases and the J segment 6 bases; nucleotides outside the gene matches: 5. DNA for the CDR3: TGTGCCAGCAGCCGGGACAGCGTGGATACGCAGTATTTT. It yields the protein CASSRDSVDTQYF.

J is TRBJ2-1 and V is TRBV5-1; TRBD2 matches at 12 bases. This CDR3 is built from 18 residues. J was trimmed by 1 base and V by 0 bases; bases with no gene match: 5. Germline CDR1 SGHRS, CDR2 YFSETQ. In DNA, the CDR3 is TGCGCCAGCAGCTTGGCCCCAACTAGCGGGAGGTCCTACAATGAGCAGTTCTTC. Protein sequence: CASSLAPTSGRSYNEQFF.

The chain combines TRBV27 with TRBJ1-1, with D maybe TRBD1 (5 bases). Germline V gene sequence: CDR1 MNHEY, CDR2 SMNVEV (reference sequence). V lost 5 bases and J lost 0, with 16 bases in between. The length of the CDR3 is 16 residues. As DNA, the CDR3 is TGTGCCAGCAGTAGATCGGGGGTGCGTATGAACACTGAAGCTTTCTTT. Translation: CASSRSGVRMNTEAFF.

In DNA, the CDR3 is TGTGCCTGGAGTGGCTTGATGGGGGGGAATCAGCCCCAGCATTTT. This codes for CAWSGLMGGNQPQHF. This chain uses TRBV30 with TRBJ1-5, with D maybe TRBD1 (5 bases). Germline assignment: CDR1 GTSNPN and CDR2 SVGIG (reference sequence). Trimming pared 1 base from V and 4 bases from J, leaving 14 bases between. CDR3 length: 15 amino acids.

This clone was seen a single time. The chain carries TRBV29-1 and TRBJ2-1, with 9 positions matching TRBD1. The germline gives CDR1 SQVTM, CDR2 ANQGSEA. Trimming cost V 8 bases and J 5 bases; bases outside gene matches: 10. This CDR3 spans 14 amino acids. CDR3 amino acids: CSQIQGQGNNEQFF. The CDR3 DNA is TGCAGCCAAATACAGGGACAGGGAAACAATGAGCAGTTCTTC.

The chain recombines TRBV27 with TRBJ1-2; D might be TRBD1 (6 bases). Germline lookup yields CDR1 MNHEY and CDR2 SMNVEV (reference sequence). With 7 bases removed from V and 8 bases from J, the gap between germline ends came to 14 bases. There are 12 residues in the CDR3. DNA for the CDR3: TGTGCCAGCACTTCAACAGGGTTGGGCTACACCTTC. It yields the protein CASTSTGLGYTF.

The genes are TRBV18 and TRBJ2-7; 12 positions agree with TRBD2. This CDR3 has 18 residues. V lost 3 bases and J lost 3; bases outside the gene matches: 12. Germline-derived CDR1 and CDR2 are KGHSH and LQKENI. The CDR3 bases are TGTGCCAGCTCACCTCGACTAGCGGGGGCGTTGGGGGACTACGAGCAGTACTTC. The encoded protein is CASSPRLAGALGDYEQYF.

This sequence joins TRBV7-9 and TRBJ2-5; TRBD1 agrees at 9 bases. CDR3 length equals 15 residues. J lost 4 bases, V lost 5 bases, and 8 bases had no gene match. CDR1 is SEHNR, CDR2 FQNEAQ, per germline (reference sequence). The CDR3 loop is CASSTGQGRSETQYF. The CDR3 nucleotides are TGTGCCAGCAGCACGGGACAGGGACGGTCAGAGACCCAGTACTTC.

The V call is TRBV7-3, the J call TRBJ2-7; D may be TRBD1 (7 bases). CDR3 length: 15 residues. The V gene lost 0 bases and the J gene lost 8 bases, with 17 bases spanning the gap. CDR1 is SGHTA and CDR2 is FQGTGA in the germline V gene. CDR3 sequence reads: CASSLTGPGGSKQYF. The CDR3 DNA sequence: TGTGCCAGCAGCTTAACGGGTCCAGGGGGGTCAAAGCAGTACTTC.

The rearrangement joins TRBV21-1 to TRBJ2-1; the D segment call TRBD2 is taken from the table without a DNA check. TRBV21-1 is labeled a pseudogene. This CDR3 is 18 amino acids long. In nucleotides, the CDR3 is TGTGCCAGCAGCAAAGGCTATAGCGGGAGGCCCTCCTACAATGAGCAGTTCTTC. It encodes CASSKGYSGRPSYNEQFF.

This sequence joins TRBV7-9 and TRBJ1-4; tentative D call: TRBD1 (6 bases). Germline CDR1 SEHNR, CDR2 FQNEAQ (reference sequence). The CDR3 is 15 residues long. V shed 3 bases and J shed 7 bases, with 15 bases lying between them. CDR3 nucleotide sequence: TGTGCCAGCAGCTTTGGAGCAGGGGTGGCTGAAAAACTGTTTTTT. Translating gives CASSFGAGVAEKLFF.

The CDR3 here is CASSLPRRGGNTEAFF. The DNA for the CDR3 is TGTGCCAGCAGTTTACCCCGTCGGGGGGGGAACACTGAAGCTTTCTTT. The V and J genes are TRBV28 and TRBJ1-1, with a tentative D call TRBD1 (5 bases). Trimming took off 2 bases at V and 1 base at J, with 14 bases between the two ends. The germline CDR1 and CDR2 sequences are MDHEN and SYDVKM. The CDR3 consists of 16 residues.